The clone carrying this T cell receptor (beta chain) was detected ten times or more. Its cognate antigen is unknown. The entry originates in a study of early T cells in non-severe SARS-CoV-2 infection. Study-level findings and limits: Matches to VDJdb favored anti-spike CD8 responses and missed private and CD4 specificities.

The protocol attached unique molecular identifiers to individual cDNA molecules. TCRdb itself ran the 5' RACE reads through MiXCR, one entry per CDR3 protein. This sample has about 59,000 distinct CDR3 sequences, with less than 15% found just once. The CDR3 spans 12 residues. V was shortened by 3 bases and J by 1 base, with 6 bases between the two germline ends. Germline V lookup: CDR1 DFQATT, CDR2 SNEGSKA (reference sequence). This receptor was obtained from an adult who was a healthcare worker with PCR-confirmed SARS-CoV-2 infection or an uninfected control (not recorded which). The chain has TRBV20-1 and TRBJ1-1; no firm D call. The specimen comprised whole blood, sampled at baseline. The CDR3 sequence is CSASWRNTEAFF. The DNA of the CDR3 is TGCAGTGCTAGTTGGCGGAACACTGAAGCTTTCTTT.